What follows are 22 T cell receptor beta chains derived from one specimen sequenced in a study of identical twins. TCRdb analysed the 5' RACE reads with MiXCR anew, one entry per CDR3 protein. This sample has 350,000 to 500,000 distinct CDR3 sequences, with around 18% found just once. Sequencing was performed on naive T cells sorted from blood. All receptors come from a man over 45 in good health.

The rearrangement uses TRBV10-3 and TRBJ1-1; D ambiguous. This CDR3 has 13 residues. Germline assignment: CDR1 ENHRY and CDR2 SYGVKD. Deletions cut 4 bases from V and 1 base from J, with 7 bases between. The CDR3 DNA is TGTGCCATCAGTGTGAGTGGGAACACTGAAGCTTTCTTT. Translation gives CAISVSGNTEAFF.

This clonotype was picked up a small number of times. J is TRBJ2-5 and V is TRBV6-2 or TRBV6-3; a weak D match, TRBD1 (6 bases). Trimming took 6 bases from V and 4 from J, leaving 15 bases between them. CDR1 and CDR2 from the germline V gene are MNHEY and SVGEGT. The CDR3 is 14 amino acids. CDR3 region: CASSPLGAGETQYF. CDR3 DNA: TGTGCCAGCAGCCCCTTGGGGGCTGGAGAGACCCAGTACTTC.

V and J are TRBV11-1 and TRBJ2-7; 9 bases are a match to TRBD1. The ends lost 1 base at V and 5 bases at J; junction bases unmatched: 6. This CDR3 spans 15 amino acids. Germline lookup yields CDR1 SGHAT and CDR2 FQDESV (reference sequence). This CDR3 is CASSLVGQGINEQYF. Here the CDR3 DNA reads TGTGCCAGCAGCTTAGTCGGACAGGGGATCAACGAGCAGTACTTC. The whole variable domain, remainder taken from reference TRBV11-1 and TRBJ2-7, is EAEVAQSPRYKITEKSQAVAFWCDPISGHATLYWYRQILGQGPELLVQFQDESVVDDSQLPKDRFSAERLKGVDSTLKIQPAELGDSAMYLCASSLVGQGINEQYFGPGTRLTVT.

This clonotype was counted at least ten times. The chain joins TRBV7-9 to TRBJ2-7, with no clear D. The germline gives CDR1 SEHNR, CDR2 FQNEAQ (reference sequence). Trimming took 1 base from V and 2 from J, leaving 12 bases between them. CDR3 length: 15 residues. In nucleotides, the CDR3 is TGTGCCAGCAGCTTAGTATCCTCCGCCACCTACGAGCAGTACTTC. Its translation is CASSLVSSATYEQYF.

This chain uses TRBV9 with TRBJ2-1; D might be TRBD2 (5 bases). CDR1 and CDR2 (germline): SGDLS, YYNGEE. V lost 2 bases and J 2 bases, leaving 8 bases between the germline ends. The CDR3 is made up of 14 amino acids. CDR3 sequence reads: CASSVFGTYNEQFF. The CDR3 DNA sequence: TGTGCCAGCAGCGTCTTCGGGACCTACAATGAGCAGTTCTTC.

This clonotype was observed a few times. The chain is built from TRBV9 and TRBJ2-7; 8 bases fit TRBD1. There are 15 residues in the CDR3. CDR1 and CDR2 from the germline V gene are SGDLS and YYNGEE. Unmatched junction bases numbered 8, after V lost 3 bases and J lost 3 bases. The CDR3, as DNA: TGTGCCAGCAGCGCCCGGACAGGGTGGGGCTACGAGCAGTACTTC. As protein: CASSARTGWGYEQYF.

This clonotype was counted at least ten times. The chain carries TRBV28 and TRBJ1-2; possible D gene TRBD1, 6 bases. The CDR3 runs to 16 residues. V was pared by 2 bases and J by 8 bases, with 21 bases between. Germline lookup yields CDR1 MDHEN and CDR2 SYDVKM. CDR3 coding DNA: TGTGCCAGCAGTTTAATGCTGACAGGAAGCCCAGAGGGCTACACCTTC. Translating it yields CASSLMLTGSPEGYTF.

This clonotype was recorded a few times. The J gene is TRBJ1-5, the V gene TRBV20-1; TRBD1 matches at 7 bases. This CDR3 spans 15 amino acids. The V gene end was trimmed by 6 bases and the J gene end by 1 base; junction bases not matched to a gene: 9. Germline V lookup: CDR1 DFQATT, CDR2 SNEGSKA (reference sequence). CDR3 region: CSAEKGASSNQPQHF. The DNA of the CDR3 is TGCAGTGCAGAAAAGGGGGCCTCGAGCAATCAGCCCCAGCATTTT.

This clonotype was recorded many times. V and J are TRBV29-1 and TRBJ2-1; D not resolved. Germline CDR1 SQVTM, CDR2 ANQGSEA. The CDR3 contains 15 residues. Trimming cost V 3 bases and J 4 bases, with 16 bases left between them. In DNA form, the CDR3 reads TGCAGCGTTGATACCCGGCAGAAACCGTACAATGAGCAGTTCTTC. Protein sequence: CSVDTRQKPYNEQFF.

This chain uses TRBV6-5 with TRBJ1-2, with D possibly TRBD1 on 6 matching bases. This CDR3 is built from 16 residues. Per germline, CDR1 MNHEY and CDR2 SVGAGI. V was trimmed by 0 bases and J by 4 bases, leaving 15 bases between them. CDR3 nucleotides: TGTGCCAGCAGTTACTCGGGTCGGGGGCAAGGCTATGGCTACACCTTC. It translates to CASSYSGRGQGYGYTF.

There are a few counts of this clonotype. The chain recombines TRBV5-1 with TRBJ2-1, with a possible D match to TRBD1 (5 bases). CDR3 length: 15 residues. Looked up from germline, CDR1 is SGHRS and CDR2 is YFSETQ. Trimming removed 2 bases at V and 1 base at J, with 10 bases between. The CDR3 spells CASSFDSASYNEQFF. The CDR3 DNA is TGCGCCAGCAGCTTCGACAGTGCTTCCTACAATGAGCAGTTCTTC.

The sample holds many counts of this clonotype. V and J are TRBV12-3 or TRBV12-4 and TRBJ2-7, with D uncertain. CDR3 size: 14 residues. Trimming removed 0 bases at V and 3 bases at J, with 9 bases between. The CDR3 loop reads CASSLAGQIYEQYF. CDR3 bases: TGTGCCAGCAGTTTAGCGGGCCAGATCTACGAGCAGTACTTC.

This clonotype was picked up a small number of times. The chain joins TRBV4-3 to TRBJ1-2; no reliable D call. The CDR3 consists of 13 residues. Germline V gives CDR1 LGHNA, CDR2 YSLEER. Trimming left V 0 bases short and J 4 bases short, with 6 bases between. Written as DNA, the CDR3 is TGCGCCAGCAGCCAAGATCAAGCCTATGGCTACACCTTC. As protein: CASSQDQAYGYTF.

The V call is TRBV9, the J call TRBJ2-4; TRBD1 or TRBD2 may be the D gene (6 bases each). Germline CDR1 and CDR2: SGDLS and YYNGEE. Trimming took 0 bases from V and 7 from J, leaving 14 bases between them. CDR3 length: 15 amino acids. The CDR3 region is CASSVGGAGSNIQYF. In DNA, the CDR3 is TGTGCCAGCAGCGTAGGGGGGGCTGGTTCGAACATTCAGTACTTC.

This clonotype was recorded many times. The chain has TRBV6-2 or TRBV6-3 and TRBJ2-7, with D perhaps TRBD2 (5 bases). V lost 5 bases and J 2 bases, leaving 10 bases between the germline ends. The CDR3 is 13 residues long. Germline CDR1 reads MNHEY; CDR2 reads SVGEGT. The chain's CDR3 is CASSPLATYEQYF. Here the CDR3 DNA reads TGTGCCAGCAGTCCCCTAGCTACCTACGAGCAGTACTTC.

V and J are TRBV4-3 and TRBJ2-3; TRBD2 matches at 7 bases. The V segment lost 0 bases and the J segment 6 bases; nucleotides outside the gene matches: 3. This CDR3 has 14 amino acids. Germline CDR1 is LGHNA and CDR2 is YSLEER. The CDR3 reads CASSQDGLEDTQYF. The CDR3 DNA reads TGCGCCAGCAGCCAAGACGGACTAGAGGATACGCAGTATTTT.

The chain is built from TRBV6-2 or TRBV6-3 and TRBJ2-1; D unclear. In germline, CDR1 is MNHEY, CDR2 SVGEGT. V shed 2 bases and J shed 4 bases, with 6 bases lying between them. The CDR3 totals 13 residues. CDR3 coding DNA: TGTGCCAGCAGTTACGAGTATTACAATGAGCAGTTCTTC. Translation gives CASSYEYYNEQFF.

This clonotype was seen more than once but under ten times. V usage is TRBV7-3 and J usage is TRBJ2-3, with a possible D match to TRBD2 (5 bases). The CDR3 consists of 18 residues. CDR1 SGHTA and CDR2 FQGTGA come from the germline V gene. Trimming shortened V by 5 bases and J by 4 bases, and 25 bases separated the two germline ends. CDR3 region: CASSARVASGASSDTQYF. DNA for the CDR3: TGTGCCAGCAGCGCTCGGGTGGCGAGCGGAGCTAGCTCAGATACGCAGTATTTT.

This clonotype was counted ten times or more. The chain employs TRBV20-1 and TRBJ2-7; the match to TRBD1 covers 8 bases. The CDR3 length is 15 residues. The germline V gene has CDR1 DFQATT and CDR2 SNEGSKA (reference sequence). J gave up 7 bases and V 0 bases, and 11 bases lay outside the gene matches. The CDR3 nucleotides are TGCAGTGCTAGAGAGGGGGGACAGGTTCTCTCTGAGCAGTACTTC. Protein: CSAREGGQVLSEQYF.

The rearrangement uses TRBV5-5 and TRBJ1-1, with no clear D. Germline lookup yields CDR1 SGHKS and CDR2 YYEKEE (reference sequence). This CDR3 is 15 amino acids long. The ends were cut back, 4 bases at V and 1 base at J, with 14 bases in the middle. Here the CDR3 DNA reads TGTGCCAGCAGCCCCCTTCGCGGCCGGAACACTGAAGCTTTCTTT. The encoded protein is CASSPLRGRNTEAFF.

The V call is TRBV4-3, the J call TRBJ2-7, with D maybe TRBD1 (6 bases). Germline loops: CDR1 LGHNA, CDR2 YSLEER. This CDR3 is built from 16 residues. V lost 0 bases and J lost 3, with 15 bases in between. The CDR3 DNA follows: TGCGCCAGCAGCCAAGATCGGCAGGGGCGATTCTACGAGCAGTACTTC. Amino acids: CASSQDRQGRFYEQYF.

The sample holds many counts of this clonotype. CDR3 sequence reads: CSVHSGVTGELFF. CDR3 coding DNA: TGCAGCGTCCATAGCGGGGTTACCGGGGAGCTGTTTTTT. The chain is built from TRBV29-1 and TRBJ2-2, with 8 bases fitting TRBD2. V lost 6 bases and J lost 5; bases outside the gene matches: 5. CDR1 and CDR2 (germline): SQVTM, ANQGSEA. The CDR3 has 13 residues.